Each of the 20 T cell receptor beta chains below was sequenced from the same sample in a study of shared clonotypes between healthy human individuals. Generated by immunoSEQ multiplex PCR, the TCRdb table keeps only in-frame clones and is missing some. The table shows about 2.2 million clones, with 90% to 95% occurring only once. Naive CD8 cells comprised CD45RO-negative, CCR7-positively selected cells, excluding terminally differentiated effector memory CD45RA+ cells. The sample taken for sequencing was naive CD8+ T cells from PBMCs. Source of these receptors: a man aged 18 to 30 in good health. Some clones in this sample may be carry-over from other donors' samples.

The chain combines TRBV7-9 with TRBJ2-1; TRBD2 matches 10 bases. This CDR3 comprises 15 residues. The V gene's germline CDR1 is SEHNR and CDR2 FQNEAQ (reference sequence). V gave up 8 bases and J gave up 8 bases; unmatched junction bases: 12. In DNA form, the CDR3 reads TGTGCCAGCCCCTTAGCGGGAGGACCTGGCGATGAGCAGTTCTTC. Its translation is CASPLAGGPGDEQFF.

This chain's CDR3 is CASSLSKGNEQYF. The CDR3 DNA reads as TGTGCCAGCAGTTTATCGAAGGGGAACGAGCAGTACTTC. V gene TRBV27 combines with J gene TRBJ2-7, with a weak D call TRBD1 (5 bases). Between the trimmed V and J ends, which lost 0 bases and 5 bases, there was a span of 8 bases. In germline, CDR1 is MNHEY, CDR2 SMNVEV (reference sequence). CDR3 length: 13 amino acids.

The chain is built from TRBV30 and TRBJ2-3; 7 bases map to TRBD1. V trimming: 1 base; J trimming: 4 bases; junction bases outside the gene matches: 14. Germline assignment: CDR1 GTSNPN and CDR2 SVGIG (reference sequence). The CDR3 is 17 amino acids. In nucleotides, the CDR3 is TGTGCCTGGAGTGACCCCCGACAGGGCCTCTTGGCAGATACGCAGTATTTT. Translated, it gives CAWSDPRQGLLADTQYF.

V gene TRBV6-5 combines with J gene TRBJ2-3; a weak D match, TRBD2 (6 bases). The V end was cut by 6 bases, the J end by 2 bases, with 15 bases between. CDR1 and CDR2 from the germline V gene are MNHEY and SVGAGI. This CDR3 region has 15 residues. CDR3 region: CASSSGTDLTDTQYF. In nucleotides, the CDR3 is TGTGCCAGCAGCTCCGGGACTGACCTCACAGATACGCAGTATTTT.

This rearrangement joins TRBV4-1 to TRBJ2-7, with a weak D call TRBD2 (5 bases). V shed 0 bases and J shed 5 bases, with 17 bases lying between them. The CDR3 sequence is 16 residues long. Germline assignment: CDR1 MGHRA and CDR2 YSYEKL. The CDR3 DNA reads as TGCGCCAGCAGCCAAGATCGAACAAGGACTGGGGACGAGCAGTACTTC. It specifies CASSQDRTRTGDEQYF.

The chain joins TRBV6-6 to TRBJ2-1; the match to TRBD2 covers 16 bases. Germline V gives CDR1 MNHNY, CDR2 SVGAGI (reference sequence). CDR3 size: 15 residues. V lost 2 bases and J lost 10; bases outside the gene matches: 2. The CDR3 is CASSYMGLAGGEQFF. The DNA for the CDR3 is TGTGCCAGCAGTTACATGGGACTAGCGGGAGGGGAGCAGTTCTTC.

The CDR3 DNA reads TGTGCCAGCTTTGACTGGTCCTACAATGAGCAGTTCTTC. Its protein is CASFDWSYNEQFF. The chain joins TRBV28 to TRBJ2-1; D is unresolved. With 8 bases removed from V and 1 base from J, the gap between germline ends came to 9 bases. This CDR3 is 13 amino acids long. Germline CDR1 and CDR2: MDHEN and SYDVKM. Drawing the rest from reference TRBV28 and TRBJ2-1, the complete variable domain is DVKVTQSSRYLVKRTGEKVFLECVQDMDHENMFWYRQDPGLGLRLIYFSYDVKMKEKGDIPEGYSVSREKKERFSLILESASTNQTSMYLCASFDWSYNEQFFGPGTRLTVL.

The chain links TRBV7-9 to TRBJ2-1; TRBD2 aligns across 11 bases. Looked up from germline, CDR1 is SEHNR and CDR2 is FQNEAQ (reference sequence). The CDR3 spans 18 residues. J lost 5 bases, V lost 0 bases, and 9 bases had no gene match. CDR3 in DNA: TGTGCCAGCAGCTTAGCCGGGGGACTAGCGGAGGCGCACAATGAGCAGTTCTTC. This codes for CASSLAGGLAEAHNEQFF.

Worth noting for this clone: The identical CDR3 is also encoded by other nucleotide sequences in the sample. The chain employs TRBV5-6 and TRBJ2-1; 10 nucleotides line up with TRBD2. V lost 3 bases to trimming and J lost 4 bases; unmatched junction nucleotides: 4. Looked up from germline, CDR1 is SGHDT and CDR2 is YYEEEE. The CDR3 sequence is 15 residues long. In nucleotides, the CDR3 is TGTGCCAGCAGCTCCGGGACTAGCGCATACAATGAGCAGTTCTTC. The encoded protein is CASSSGTSAYNEQFF.

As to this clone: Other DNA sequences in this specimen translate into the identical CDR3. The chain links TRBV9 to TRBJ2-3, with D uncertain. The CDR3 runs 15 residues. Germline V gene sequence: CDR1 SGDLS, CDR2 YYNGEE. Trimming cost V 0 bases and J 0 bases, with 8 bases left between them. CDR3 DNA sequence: TGTGCCAGCAGCGTAGATGGTACTAGCACAGATACGCAGTATTTT. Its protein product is CASSVDGTSTDTQYF. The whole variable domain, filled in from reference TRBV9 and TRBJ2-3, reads DSGVTQTPKHLITATGQRVTLRCSPRSGDLSVYWYQQSLDQGLQFLIQYYNGEERAKGNILERFSAQQFPDLHSELNLSSLELGDSALYFCASSVDGTSTDTQYFGPGTRLTVL.

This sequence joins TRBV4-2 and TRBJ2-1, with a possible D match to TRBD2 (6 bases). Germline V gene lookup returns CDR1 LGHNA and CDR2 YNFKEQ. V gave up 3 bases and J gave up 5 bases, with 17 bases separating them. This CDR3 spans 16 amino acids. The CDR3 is CASSQGLGGIDNEQFF. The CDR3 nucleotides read TGTGCCAGCAGCCAGGGGCTTGGGGGGATCGACAATGAGCAGTTCTTC.

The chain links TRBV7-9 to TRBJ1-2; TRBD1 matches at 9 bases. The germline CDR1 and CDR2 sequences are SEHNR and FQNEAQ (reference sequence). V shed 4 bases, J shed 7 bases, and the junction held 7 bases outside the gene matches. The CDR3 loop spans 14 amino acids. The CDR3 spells CASSSPGQGTGYTF. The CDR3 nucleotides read TGTGCCAGCAGCTCCCCGGGACAGGGAACTGGCTACACCTTC.

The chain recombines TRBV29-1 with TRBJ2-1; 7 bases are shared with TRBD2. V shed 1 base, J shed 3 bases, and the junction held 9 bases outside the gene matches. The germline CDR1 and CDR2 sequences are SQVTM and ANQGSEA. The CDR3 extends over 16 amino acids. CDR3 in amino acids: CSVEGGRAGIYNEQFF. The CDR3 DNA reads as TGCAGCGTTGAAGGGGGGAGAGCGGGAATCTACAATGAGCAGTTCTTC.

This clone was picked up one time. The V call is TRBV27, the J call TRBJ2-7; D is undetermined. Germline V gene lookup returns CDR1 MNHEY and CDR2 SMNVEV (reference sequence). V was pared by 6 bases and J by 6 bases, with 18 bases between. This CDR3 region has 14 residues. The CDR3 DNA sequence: TGTGCCAGCAGAAATACCTTATACTCGCCCGAGCAGTACTTC. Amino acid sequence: CASRNTLYSPEQYF.

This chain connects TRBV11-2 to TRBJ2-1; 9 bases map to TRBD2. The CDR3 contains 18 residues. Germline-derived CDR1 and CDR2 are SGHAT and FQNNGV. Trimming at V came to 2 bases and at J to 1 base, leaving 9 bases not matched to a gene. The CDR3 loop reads CASSLPAGGRVSYNEQFF. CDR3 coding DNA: TGTGCCAGCAGCTTACCAGCTGGCGGGAGGGTTTCCTACAATGAGCAGTTCTTC.

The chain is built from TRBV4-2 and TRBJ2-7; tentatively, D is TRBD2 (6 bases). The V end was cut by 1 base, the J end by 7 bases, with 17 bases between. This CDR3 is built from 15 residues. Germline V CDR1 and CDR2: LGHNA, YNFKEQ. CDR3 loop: CASSQAVLTSQEQYF. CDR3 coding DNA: TGTGCCAGCAGCCAAGCGGTCCTAACTAGCCAGGAGCAGTACTTC.

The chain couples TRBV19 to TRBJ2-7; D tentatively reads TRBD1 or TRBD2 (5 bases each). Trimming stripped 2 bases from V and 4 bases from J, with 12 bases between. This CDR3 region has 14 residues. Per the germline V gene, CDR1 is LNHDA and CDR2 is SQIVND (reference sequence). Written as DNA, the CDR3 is TGTGCCAGTAGTATAAGGGACGGATTATACGAGCAGTACTTC. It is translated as CASSIRDGLYEQYF.

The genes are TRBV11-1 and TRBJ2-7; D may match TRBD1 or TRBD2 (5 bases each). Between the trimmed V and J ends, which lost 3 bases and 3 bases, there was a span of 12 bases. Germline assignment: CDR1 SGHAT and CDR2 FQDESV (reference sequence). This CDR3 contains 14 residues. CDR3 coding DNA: TGTGCCAGCAGCTTCCATTCAGGGAGCTACGAGCAGTACTTC. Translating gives CASSFHSGSYEQYF. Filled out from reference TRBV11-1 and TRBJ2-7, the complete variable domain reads EAEVAQSPRYKITEKSQAVAFWCDPISGHATLYWYRQILGQGPELLVQFQDESVVDDSQLPKDRFSAERLKGVDSTLKIQPAELGDSAMYLCASSFHSGSYEQYFGPGTRLTVT.

The CDR3 DNA follows: TGTGCCAGCAGTTACTCCGAAGGCGACTACGAGCAGTACTTC. It encodes CASSYSEGDYEQYF. The V and J genes are TRBV6-6 and TRBJ2-7; D ambiguous. With 0 bases removed from V and 3 bases from J, the gap between germline ends came to 9 bases. Germline loops: CDR1 MNHNY, CDR2 SVGAGI (reference sequence). CDR3 length equals 14 residues.

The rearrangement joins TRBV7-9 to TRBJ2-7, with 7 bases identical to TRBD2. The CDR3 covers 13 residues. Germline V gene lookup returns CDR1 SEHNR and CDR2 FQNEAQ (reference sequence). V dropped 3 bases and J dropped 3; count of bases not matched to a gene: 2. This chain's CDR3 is CASSFGTNYEQYF. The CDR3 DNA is TGTGCCAGCAGCTTCGGGACTAACTACGAGCAGTACTTC.